This TCR beta chain was observed in a study of cytomegalovirus exposure and HLA in healthy donors. Germline lookup yields CDR1 SGHAT and CDR2 FQDESV (reference sequence). The length of the CDR3 is 13 residues. The V end was cut by 1 base, the J end by 5 bases, with 9 bases between. PCR amplification relied on 60 Vbeta primers (plus 13 Jbeta primers). The assay was immunoSEQ multiplex PCR, and TCRdb's table has in-frame clones only and misses some. The sample records some 150,000 clones, around 81% being singletons. The chain uses TRBV11-1 and TRBJ2-7; D is perhaps TRBD1 (6 bases). The sequence came from a woman between 50 and 59 years old in good health and CMV-seronegative. Material for sequencing was PBMCs. This CDR3 is CASSLDRAHEQYF. CDR3 nucleotides: TGTGCCAGCAGCTTAGACAGGGCTCACGAGCAGTACTTC.